The subject of this entry is one T cell receptor beta chain. Antigen unknown. CDR3 length equals 15 residues. V lost 3 bases to trimming and J lost 4 bases, with 16 bases between them. Germline V gene sequence: CDR1 SEHNR, CDR2 FQNEAQ (reference sequence). Autoimmune disease history or systemic immunosuppression led to patients being barred. TCRdb's copy holds only in-frame clones and misses some; the assay was immunoSEQ multiplex PCR. Of 50,000 or so clones listed, approximately 88% were seen once; the top ten hold around an eighth. The data were taken from a study of OX40 agonist ivuxolimab in advanced cancers. Study details: Patients received ivuxolimab, an agonistic anti-OX40 (CD134) antibody.

Study-level findings and limits: Low normalized T-cell clonal expansion was additionally recorded for some nonresponders.

This TCR was sampled from an adult with an advanced solid tumor such as melanoma, head and neck, liver or kidney cancer. This chain uses TRBV7-9 with TRBJ2-7; TRBD2 is a possible D gene (7 bases). Sequencing used CD4+ or CD8+ T cells sorted from blood, obtained in a trial of the OX40 agonist ivuxolimab. The CDR3 DNA reads as TGTGCCAGCAGCTTCCCAGGGGCGCGGGGGTACGAGCAGTACTTC. As protein: CASSFPGARGYEQYF.